Shown below are 31 T cell receptor beta chains from a single sample sequenced in a study of blood T cells in healthy people across ages. A second PCR of about 6 to 12 cycles used a sample-barcoded 5' primer and a J-beta primer mix. TCRdb called the 5' RACE reads again in MiXCR, with one record for every CDR3 protein. The data hold 1.5 million to 2 million distinct CDR3 sequences, with roughly 52% observed a single time. Sequenced sample: blood. These receptors all come from a woman between 35 and 50 years old in good health.

V and J are TRBV7-6 and TRBJ2-1; 10 nucleotides agree with TRBD1. The CDR3 is made up of 16 amino acids. J was trimmed by 0 bases and V by 6 bases; bases with no gene match: 5. The germline V gene encodes CDR1 SGHVS and CDR2 FNYEAQ. The DNA for the CDR3 is TGTGCCAGCAGACGACAGGGGGCCAACTCCTACAATGAGCAGTTCTTC. Its protein product is CASRRQGANSYNEQFF.

This clonotype occurred a few times. This chain connects TRBV7-2 to TRBJ2-1, with D hard to call. V lost 1 base and J 12 bases, leaving 22 bases between the germline ends. Germline CDR1 and CDR2: SGHTA and FQGNSA. CDR3 size: 16 residues. This chain's CDR3 is CASSLVGLDQLLGQFF. CDR3 DNA sequence: TGTGCCAGCAGCTTAGTCGGGTTAGACCAACTTCTAGGGCAGTTCTTC. The full variable domain, in which reference TRBV7-2 and TRBJ2-1 provide the parts outside the CDR3, is GAGVSQSPSNKVTEKGKDVELRCDPISGHTALYWYRQSLGQGLEFLIYFQGNSAPDKSGLPSDRFSAERTGGSVSTLTIQRTQQEDSAVYLCASSLVGLDQLLGQFFGPGTRLTVL.

This rearrangement joins TRBV4-1 to TRBJ2-6, with TRBD1 as a possible D gene (6 bases). The CDR3 has 20 amino acids. V was trimmed by 1 base and J by 0 bases, leaving 19 bases between them. Germline V lookup: CDR1 MGHRA, CDR2 YSYEKL. The CDR3 is CASSQVQGQLGSSGANVLTF. The DNA for the CDR3 is TGCGCCAGCAGCCAAGTGCAGGGACAACTTGGAAGCTCTGGGGCCAACGTCCTGACTTTC.

The chain employs TRBV28 and TRBJ2-3; 10 bases are shared with TRBD1. The V and J ends lost 7 bases and 0 bases, in that order; junction bases with no gene match: 10. Germline V gene sequence: CDR1 MDHEN, CDR2 SYDVKM. The CDR3 totals 17 residues. This CDR3 reads CASIPTPGQGSTDTQYF. In DNA form, the CDR3 reads TGTGCCAGCATACCCACCCCGGGACAGGGGAGCACAGATACGCAGTATTTT.

The CDR3 spells CASSVDGTVYNEQFF. In DNA, the CDR3 is TGTGCCAGCAGCGTCGACGGGACAGTCTACAATGAGCAGTTCTTC. The chain links TRBV2 to TRBJ2-1, with TRBD1 identical over 7 bases. With V trimmed by 6 bases and J by 3 bases, 8 bases remained unmatched. This CDR3 has 15 residues. The germline gives CDR1 SNHLY, CDR2 FYNNEI.

This clonotype was detected only a few times. The CDR3 DNA follows: TGTGCCAGCAGCCAGACGGAGGGTAAGGAGACCCAGTACTTC. Translating it yields CASSQTEGKETQYF. J is TRBJ2-5 and V is TRBV6-6, with D maybe TRBD2 (6 bases). Trimming took 6 bases from V and 5 from J, leaving 16 bases between them. The CDR3 length is 14 residues. Germline CDR1 reads MNHNY; CDR2 reads SVGAGI (reference sequence).

The count of this clonotype is one. J is TRBJ1-6 and V is TRBV5-1; D is perhaps TRBD1 (5 bases). Germline V gene sequence: CDR1 SGHRS, CDR2 YFSETQ. Trimming pared 1 base from V and 10 bases from J, leaving 12 bases between. This CDR3 is built from 14 residues. The chain's CDR3 is CASSLRRGGSPLHF. CDR3 DNA: TGCGCCAGCAGCTTGAGGAGGGGCGGCTCACCCCTCCACTTT. The full variable domain, with the rest looked up from reference TRBV5-1 and TRBJ1-6, is KAGVTQTPRYLIKTRGQQVTLSCSPISGHRSVSWYQQTPGQGLQFLFEYFSETQRNKGNFPGRFSGRQFSNSRSEMNVSTLELGDSALYLCASSLRRGGSPLHFGNGTRLTVT.

Concerning this clonotype: With a much larger clone just one base away, this may be a read error. The chain has TRBV5-1 and TRBJ2-7; D is possibly TRBD2 (5 bases). Looked up from germline, CDR1 is SGHRS and CDR2 is YFSETQ. The CDR3 spans 14 residues. In DNA, the CDR3 is TGCGCCAGCGGCTTCGGGGTGTCCACCTACGAGCAGTACTTC. Protein sequence: CASGFGVSTYEQYF.

This clonotype was seen more than once but under ten times. The V gene is TRBV7-2, the J gene TRBJ2-7; 9 bases line up with TRBD1. V was clipped by 3 bases and J by 3 bases; unmatched bases: 6. Germline V gene sequence: CDR1 SGHTA, CDR2 FQGNSA. CDR3 length equals 15 residues. The CDR3 sequence: CASSLGGQGFYEQYF. CDR3 nucleotide sequence: TGTGCCAGCAGCTTGGGCGGACAGGGGTTCTACGAGCAGTACTTC.

This clonotype was seen ten or more times. The gene calls are TRBV7-2 and TRBJ1-2; D not certain. V lost 6 bases and J lost 1, with 12 bases in between. The germline CDR1 and CDR2 sequences are SGHTA and FQGNSA. The CDR3 is 14 residues long. The CDR3 bases are TGTGCCAGCAGTCCCCGTGGAGGTAACTATGGCTACACCTTC. It encodes CASSPRGGNYGYTF.

The rearrangement joins TRBV6-5 to TRBJ1-2; TRBD1 aligns across 10 bases. Germline V gives CDR1 MNHEY, CDR2 SVGAGI. Unmatched junction bases numbered 4, after V lost 5 bases and J lost 7 bases. The CDR3 runs 13 residues. In nucleotides, the CDR3 is TGTGCCAGCAGTCGGGACAGGGGATTTGGCTACACCTTC. Its translation is CASSRDRGFGYTF.

In DNA, the CDR3 is TGTGCCAGCAGTTTCGCGGGACAGGGGTATCAGCCCCAGCATTTT. It codes for CASSFAGQGYQPQHF. The chain couples TRBV12-3 or TRBV12-4 to TRBJ1-5; 10 bases are shared with TRBD1. Losses at the gene ends were 3 bases for V and 5 bases for J; bases not matched to a gene: 4. The CDR3 runs 15 residues.

In its sample, this clonotype was seen many times. V usage is TRBV5-5 and J usage is TRBJ2-7; D may be TRBD1 or TRBD2 (5 bases each). The CDR3 length is 14 residues. Looked up from germline, CDR1 is SGHKS and CDR2 is YYEKEE (reference sequence). Trimming shortened V by 5 bases and J by 3 bases, and 15 bases separated the two germline ends. DNA for the CDR3: TGTGCCAGCAGTGGTGGGACGGGTGGCTACGAGCAGTACTTC. It codes for CASSGGTGGYEQYF.

The chain is built from TRBV6-5 and TRBJ1-2; TRBD1 agrees at 7 bases. The V segment lost 5 bases and the J segment 4 bases; nucleotides outside the gene matches: 7. The germline gives CDR1 MNHEY, CDR2 SVGAGI. There are 14 residues in the CDR3. CDR3 sequence: CASSPSTGFYGYTF. DNA for the CDR3: TGTGCCAGCAGTCCCTCGACAGGGTTCTATGGCTACACCTTC.

This chain connects TRBV27 to TRBJ2-7; 9 bases match TRBD1. The CDR3 extends over 15 amino acids. The V segment lost 6 bases and the J segment 7 bases; nucleotides outside the gene matches: 13. The germline gives CDR1 MNHEY, CDR2 SMNVEV (reference sequence). The CDR3 is CASSQTGGNYNEQYF. As DNA, the CDR3 is TGTGCCAGCAGCCAAACAGGGGGCAACTACAATGAGCAGTACTTC.

The rearrangement links TRBV4-2 to TRBJ2-3; 9 bases match TRBD2. Trimming at V came to 4 bases and at J to 14 bases, leaving 16 bases not matched to a gene. The CDR3 has 15 amino acids. Germline loops: CDR1 LGHNA, CDR2 YNFKEQ. For the CDR3, the DNA is TGTGCCAGCAGCCCCACCGGACTAGCGACCGGAGACGCGTATTTT. This codes for CASSPTGLATGDAYF.

The J gene is TRBJ1-2, the V gene TRBV6-1; D not certain. V lost 8 bases and J 5 bases, leaving 21 bases between the germline ends. Germline V gene data show CDR1 as MNHNS and CDR2 as SASEGT. The CDR3 is 15 amino acids. In DNA, the CDR3 is TGTGCCAGCGTCCCTGGGGTCGGGGTAGGGTATGGCTACACCTTC. It codes for CASVPGVGVGYGYTF.

This chain connects TRBV27 to TRBJ2-5; D remains ambiguous. The J call may be mistaken, given a closer DNA end match to TRBJ2-7. This CDR3 comprises 14 residues. CDR1 MNHEY and CDR2 SMNVEV come from the germline V gene (reference sequence). CDR3 sequence reads: CASNQVYSPYEQYF. For the CDR3, the DNA is TGTGCCAGCAATCAGGTGTACTCCCCCTACGAGCAGTACTTC.

In DNA, the CDR3 is TGCGCCAGCAGCTTATCTCATGAGGGATCGAGCTCCTACAATGAGCAGTTCTTC. It encodes CASSLSHEGSSSYNEQFF. The chain employs TRBV5-1 and TRBJ2-1, with D possibly matching TRBD2 (5 bases). Trimming left V 2 bases short and J 0 bases short, with 18 bases between. The germline V gene encodes CDR1 SGHRS and CDR2 YFSETQ. CDR3 length: 18 amino acids. The whole variable domain, filled in from reference TRBV5-1 and TRBJ2-1, reads KAGVTQTPRYLIKTRGQQVTLSCSPISGHRSVSWYQQTPGQGLQFLFEYFSETQRNKGNFPGRFSGRQFSNSRSEMNVSTLELGDSALYLCASSLSHEGSSSYNEQFFGPGTRLTVL.

The V and J genes are TRBV9 and TRBJ1-6; perhaps TRBD1 as D (6 bases). The CDR3 has 18 amino acids. Germline V gene sequence: CDR1 SGDLS, CDR2 YYNGEE. Between the trimmed V and J ends, which lost 4 bases and 5 bases, there was a span of 22 bases. This CDR3 reads CASSRGAPQGFNNSPLHF. Here the CDR3 DNA reads TGTGCCAGCAGCAGGGGGGCCCCACAGGGATTTAATAATTCACCCCTCCACTTT. The whole variable domain, remainder taken from reference TRBV9 and TRBJ1-6, is DSGVTQTPKHLITATGQRVTLRCSPRSGDLSVYWYQQSLDQGLQFLIQYYNGEERAKGNILERFSAQQFPDLHSELNLSSLELGDSALYFCASSRGAPQGFNNSPLHFGNGTRLTVT.

The genes are TRBV6-6 and TRBJ1-2; 8 bases are shared with TRBD1. The CDR3 loop spans 15 amino acids. Looked up from germline, CDR1 is MNHNY and CDR2 is SVGAGI (reference sequence). After removal of 7 bases from V and 4 bases from J, the junction contained 11 bases not matched to a gene. CDR3 sequence reads: CASNPSGTGSYGYTF. The CDR3 DNA is TGTGCCAGCAATCCGTCCGGGACAGGAAGCTATGGCTACACCTTC.

With regard to this clonotype: The germline gene is not matched at one end of the junction; a read error may be the cause. V usage is TRBV12-3 or TRBV12-4 and J usage is TRBJ1-5, with D possibly being TRBD1 (5 bases). The CDR3 has 15 residues. Written as DNA, the CDR3 is TGTGCCAGCAGTTTAGCCCTTGGGGGGAATCAGTCCCAGCATTTT. Residues: CASSLALGGNQSQHF.

The gene calls are TRBV7-8 and TRBJ2-4; maybe TRBD2 (7 bases). In germline, CDR1 is SGHVS, CDR2 FQNEAQ. The CDR3 covers 18 residues. V was pared by 0 bases and J by 3 bases, with 18 bases between. The DNA of the CDR3 is TGTGCCAGCAGCTTAGCGCACGGGGCGGGGGCGGGCAAAAACATTCAGTACTTC. Translated, it gives CASSLAHGAGAGKNIQYF.

This clonotype came up a few times. The chain uses TRBV27 and TRBJ2-1; 8 nucleotides align to TRBD1. The CDR3 contains 13 residues. Trimming removed 8 bases from V and 3 bases from J; junction bases left unmatched: 3. In germline, CDR1 is MNHEY, CDR2 SMNVEV (reference sequence). CDR3 sequence reads: CASSDRVYNEQFF. CDR3 bases: TGTGCCAGCTCGGACAGGGTCTACAATGAGCAGTTCTTC.

J is TRBJ2-4 and V is TRBV11-2; TRBD1 agrees at 7 bases. The J call could be wrong; TRBJ2-7 is a better fit for the DNA end. Germline V lookup: CDR1 SGHAT, CDR2 FQNNGV. This CDR3 comprises 15 residues. CDR3 protein: CASSLDVTGLNEQYF. The CDR3 DNA sequence: TGTGCCAGCAGCTTAGATGTGACAGGGCTTAACGAGCAGTACTTC.

The chain has TRBV20-1 and TRBJ2-5; 7 bases match TRBD2. CDR1 and CDR2 (germline): DFQATT, SNEGSKA (reference sequence). The CDR3 extends over 16 amino acids. V trimming: 1 base; J trimming: 4 bases; junction bases outside the gene matches: 12. In nucleotides, the CDR3 is TGCAGTGCTAGAGTGCAGAAGCGGGGAAGGCTAGAGACCCAGTACTTC. Translated, it gives CSARVQKRGRLETQYF.

Only a few counts were recorded for this clonotype. The chain joins TRBV4-3 to TRBJ2-1; 8 positions match TRBD2. V trimming: 0 bases; J trimming: 9 bases; junction bases outside the gene matches: 4. The CDR3 covers 14 residues. Germline V gene lookup returns CDR1 LGHNA and CDR2 YSLEER. CDR3 sequence reads: CASSQDVLAGEQFF. The CDR3 nucleotides read TGCGCCAGCAGCCAAGATGTGCTAGCGGGTGAGCAGTTCTTC.

This CDR3 is CASSRTSGDSYEQYF. The CDR3, as DNA: TGTGCCAGCAGCCGGACTAGCGGGGACTCCTACGAGCAGTACTTC. This sequence joins TRBV7-2 and TRBJ2-7; TRBD2 matches 12 bases. J gave up 0 bases and V 5 bases, and 2 bases lay outside the gene matches. From germline, CDR1 is SGHTA and CDR2 FQGNSA. The CDR3 totals 15 residues.

This chain connects TRBV20-1 to TRBJ2-1; D not resolved. Looked up from germline, CDR1 is DFQATT and CDR2 is SNEGSKA (reference sequence). This CDR3 contains 14 residues. V lost 4 bases to trimming and J lost 3 bases, with 13 bases between them. DNA of the CDR3: TGCAGTGCTATTAGTGTTGATGGCTACAATGAGCAGTTCTTC. Translation: CSAISVDGYNEQFF.

The chain couples TRBV6-2 or TRBV6-3 to TRBJ2-3; TRBD2 might be the D (6 bases). The CDR3 is 16 residues long. Germline lookup yields CDR1 MNHEY and CDR2 SVGEGT. The V and J ends lost 5 bases and 5 bases respectively, with 20 bases between them. The CDR3 nucleotides are TGTGCCAGCAGTCCCCCCCGGGGGATCATGGAAGATACGCAGTATTTT. Protein: CASSPPRGIMEDTQYF.

About this clonotype itself: Its ends do not fully match the called genes, so a read error is possible. The V call is TRBV27, the J call TRBJ2-4; D may match TRBD1 or TRBD2 (5 bases each). The CDR3 runs 14 residues. The germline gives CDR1 MNHEY, CDR2 SMNVEV (reference sequence). CDR3 region: CASRGRLAKSIQYF. CDR3 DNA: TGTGCCAGCAGGGGACGGCTCGCCAAAAGCATTCAGTACTTC.